The rows below give T cell receptor beta chains drawn from one sample of a study of blood T cell repertoires in COVID-19. The method was immunoSEQ multiplex PCR; TCRdb's version includes in-frame clones alone and lacks a portion of them. The sample lists about 190,000 clones, under 80% occurring once. Sequences were obtained from PBMCs or T cells enriched from blood (not recorded which). Receptors were obtained from a woman aged 45-60 years with acute COVID-19. Each CDR3 is given without its conserved first and last residue. The order of the fields is D gene, V gene, CDR3 protein. The D gene is left open where the match is weak.

D: TRBD1
V: TRBV19
CDR3: ASSGQGGNQPQH

D: NA
V: TRBV7-3
CDR3: ASSARLDTGELF

D: NA
V: TRBV12-3/TRBV12-4
CDR3: ASCQGNQETQY

D: NA
V: TRBV5-1
CDR3: ASSLLGHHNEQF

D: TRBD1
V: TRBV28
CDR3: ASSPPGQGIPSSYNEQF

D: TRBD1
V: TRBV11-2
CDR3: ASRGGRGQGEQF

D: NA
V: TRBV5-4
CDR3: ANPPEGRAETQY

D: NA
V: TRBV7-9
CDR3: ASSLSAVNTIY

D: NA
V: TRBV7-8
CDR3: ASSLNSDSLTPLH

D: TRBD1
V: TRBV29-1
CDR3: SSFALGQGVTEAF

D: TRBD2
V: TRBV7-2
CDR3: ASSRISGGVGEQF

D: NA
V: TRBV7-2
CDR3: ASSLQLSSGNTIY

D: TRBD1
V: TRBV6-5
CDR3: ATYDRGGNQPQH

D: TRBD2
V: TRBV27
CDR3: ASSLIAAGGVRSNEQF

D: TRBD2
V: TRBV2
CDR3: ASSEGSGGPAHNEQF

D: TRBD1
V: TRBV5-1
CDR3: ASNPGTGDAYGYT

D: TRBD1
V: TRBV7-9
CDR3: ASSSGDSSSYGYT

D: NA
V: TRBV3-1/TRBV3-2
CDR3: ASSLAEASSYNSPLH

D: TRBD1
V: TRBV5-1
CDR3: ASSEEGQPHQPQH

D: TRBD2
V: TRBV5-4
CDR3: ASSLVWRGGTDTQY

D: NA
V: TRBV11-3
CDR3: ASSRYGQPQH

D: NA
V: TRBV19
CDR3: ASEGIPEAF

D: NA
V: TRBV27
CDR3: ASSLLSGKDTQY

D: NA
V: TRBV19
CDR3: ASSIPGLYGYT

D: NA
V: TRBV11-2
CDR3: ASSLGGRDQPQH

D: NA
V: TRBV16
CDR3: ASSQSEVDLAKNIQY

D: NA
V: TRBV12-3/TRBV12-4
CDR3: ASSFAGNQPQH

D: NA
V: TRBV5-4
CDR3: ASSLVFGSPLH

D: NA
V: TRBV19
CDR3: ASSPRQVSGEKLF

D: TRBD1
V: TRBV24-1
CDR3: ATSDTGTGRSNQPQH

D: NA
V: TRBV19
CDR3: ASTPIREGNQPQH

D: NA
V: TRBV6-5
CDR3: ASSQRQVYNSPLH

D: TRBD1
V: TRBV6-5
CDR3: ASSLVQGPGYT

D: NA
V: TRBV29-1
CDR3: SAGLPQY

D: TRBD1
V: TRBV5-8
CDR3: ASSETGGPAQETQY

D: NA
V: TRBV28
CDR3: ASSFRGELF

D: NA
V: TRBV5-1
CDR3: ASSLDVGADTQY

D: TRBD1
V: TRBV6-1
CDR3: ASSEGQGGNSPLH

D: NA
V: TRBV19
CDR3: ASSNRPNTEAF

D: TRBD2
V: TRBV20-1
CDR3: SASSGGLGETQY

D: NA
V: TRBV19
CDR3: ASTRGNEQF

D: NA
V: TRBV7-2
CDR3: ASSPGMYQPQH

D: TRBD1
V: TRBV19
CDR3: ASSRGTDSNQPQH

D: NA
V: TRBV5-1
CDR3: ASSLGSWTAAGTEAF

D: NA
V: TRBV12-3/TRBV12-4
CDR3: ASSFMSGETQY

D: NA
V: TRBV29-1
CDR3: SVAEGNTEAF

D: NA
V: TRBV4-3
CDR3: ASSQDRGRRFGYT

D: NA
V: TRBV29-1
CDR3: SVIITGNTEAF

D: TRBD2
V: TRBV11-2
CDR3: ASSRLAGGSADTQY

D: TRBD1
V: TRBV4-2
CDR3: ASSHADPGQGGSPLH

D: NA
V: TRBV27
CDR3: ASSSYRSPFSTDTQY

D: NA
V: TRBV30
CDR3: AWSAGVSNQPQH

D: NA
V: TRBV7-8
CDR3: ASSSPGNTEAF

D: NA
V: TRBV5-8
CDR3: ASRKGGTGGETQY

D: TRBD1
V: TRBV30
CDR3: AWRTGGSYGYT

D: TRBD1
V: TRBV19
CDR3: ASSTGTGGANGGYT

D: NA
V: TRBV5-1
CDR3: ASSRPGDEAF